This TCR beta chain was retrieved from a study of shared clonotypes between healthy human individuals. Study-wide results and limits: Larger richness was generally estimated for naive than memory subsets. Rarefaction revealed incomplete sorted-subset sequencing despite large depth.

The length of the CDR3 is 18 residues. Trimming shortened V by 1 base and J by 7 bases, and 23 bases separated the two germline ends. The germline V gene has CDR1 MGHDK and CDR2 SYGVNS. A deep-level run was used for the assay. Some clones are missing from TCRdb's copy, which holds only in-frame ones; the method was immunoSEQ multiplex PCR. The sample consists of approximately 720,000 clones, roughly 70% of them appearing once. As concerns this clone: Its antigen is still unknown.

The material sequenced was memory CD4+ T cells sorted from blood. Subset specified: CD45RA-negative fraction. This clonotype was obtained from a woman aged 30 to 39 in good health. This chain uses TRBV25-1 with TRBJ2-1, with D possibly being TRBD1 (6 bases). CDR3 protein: CASSESRTAPGFQNEQFF. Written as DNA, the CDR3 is TGTGCCAGCAGTGAATCCCGGACAGCCCCGGGGTTTCAGAATGAGCAGTTCTTC.